The 20 T cell receptor beta chains below were found in one sample sequenced in a study of HIV-infected children after antiretroviral therapy interruption. Documented treatment: PENTA 11 planned treatment interruption arm or continuous ART arm. Unique molecular identifiers were included in an RNA-based 3' RACE TCR library. TCRdb used MiXCR to reprocess the 3' RACE reads, holding one entry per CDR3 protein. This sample has some 41,000 distinct CDR3 sequences; around 7% occur once, and the top ten carry more than 0.95%. The source material was CD45RA+ CD4+ T cells from PBMCs, pooled from several time points, sampled from a donor given antiretroviral therapy, either interrupted or continuous. The subset was: naive CD4+ CD45RA+ CD45RO- T cells. The source of these receptors is a pool of human donors with HIV.

This clonotype was counted at least ten times. The rearrangement joins TRBV20-1 to TRBJ1-4; D is uncertain. The CDR3 runs 14 residues. Germline V gene lookup returns CDR1 DFQATT and CDR2 SNEGSKA (reference sequence). Trimming took off 0 bases at V and 8 bases at J, with 13 bases between the two ends. CDR3 region: CSARDRRGDEKLFF. The CDR3 DNA sequence: TGCAGTGCTAGAGATCGTCGGGGTGACGAAAAACTGTTTTTT.

This clonotype was picked up many times. V gene TRBV28 combines with J gene TRBJ2-7; D is unresolved. This CDR3 is 16 amino acids long. Trimming removed 6 bases from V and 0 bases from J, with 18 bases in between. Germline V CDR1 and CDR2: MDHEN, SYDVKM. Here the CDR3 DNA reads TGTGCCAGCAGATCCTGGTCATCGCCGATCTCCTACGAGCAGTACTTC. As protein: CASRSWSSPISYEQYF.

The sample holds many counts of this clonotype. The junction departs from germline at one end; a sequencing error may be responsible. The DNA of the CDR3 is TGTGCCAGCGGTGATGCAAGGGCAACAGGTCAAAACACCTTGTACTTT. This translates into CASGDARATGQNTLYF. This chain joins TRBV6-6 and TRBJ2-4; the D gene is possibly TRBD1 (5 bases). The CDR3 contains 16 residues. Germline CDR1 is MNHNY and CDR2 is SVGAGI (reference sequence).

This clonotype was detected ten times or more. This rearrangement joins TRBV20-1 to TRBJ2-1; 8 bases are shared with TRBD2. Germline loops: CDR1 DFQATT, CDR2 SNEGSKA (reference sequence). Trimming took 4 bases from V and 9 from J; bases not matched to a gene: 8. The CDR3 runs to 13 residues. CDR3 coding DNA: TGCAGTGCTATAGCGGGACCGCACGGTGAGCAGTTCTTC. Translating it yields CSAIAGPHGEQFF.

This clonotype has at least ten counts. The chain combines TRBV6-5 with TRBJ2-1; 8 positions agree with TRBD1. Germline trimming cut 6 bases from V and 2 bases from J; bases unmatched to any gene: 6. Looked up from germline, CDR1 is MNHEY and CDR2 is SVGAGI. The CDR3 consists of 15 residues. Written as DNA, the CDR3 is TGTGCCAGCAGACCCGGACAGGGACCCTACAATGAGCAGTTCTTC. This encodes CASRPGQGPYNEQFF.

The table lists this clonotype with many counts. V is TRBV7-2 and J is TRBJ1-2; TRBD1 agrees at 9 bases. Germline assignment: CDR1 SGHTA and CDR2 FQGNSA. The CDR3 consists of 15 residues. V gave up 6 bases and J gave up 4 bases; unmatched junction bases: 9. In DNA form, the CDR3 reads TGTGCCAGCAGTCGAGGGGGGACAGGGTCCTATGGCTACACCTTC. Protein product: CASSRGGTGSYGYTF.

This clonotype came up many times. J is TRBJ2-3 and V is TRBV28; a weak D match, TRBD1 (5 bases). CDR3 length equals 12 residues. V lost 6 bases and J 6 bases, leaving 10 bases between the germline ends. Germline assignment: CDR1 MDHEN and CDR2 SYDVKM. The CDR3, as DNA: TGTGCCAGCAGCCAACAGGCGGATACGCAGTATTTT. Protein: CASSQQADTQYF.

The rearrangement uses TRBV4-3 and TRBJ2-5, with 15 bases aligning to TRBD2. The CDR3 spans 16 residues. V lost 4 bases and J lost 3; bases outside the gene matches: 3. CDR1 and CDR2 (germline): LGHNA, YSLEER. This chain's CDR3 is CASSLGLAGGEETQYF. CDR3 in DNA: TGCGCCAGCAGCCTGGGACTAGCGGGGGGCGAAGAGACCCAGTACTTC.

This clonotype occurred many times. This chain links TRBV5-1 with TRBJ2-5, with 7 bases matching TRBD1. J lost 2 bases, V lost 4 bases, and 2 bases had no gene match. This CDR3 has 13 residues. Germline lookup yields CDR1 SGHRS and CDR2 YFSETQ. Here the CDR3 reads CASSPGQQETQYF. CDR3 DNA sequence: TGCGCCAGCAGCCCGGGACAGCAAGAGACCCAGTACTTC. Supplemented by reference TRBV5-1 and TRBJ2-5, the full variable domain reads KAGVTQTPRYLIKTRGQQVTLSCSPISGHRSVSWYQQTPGQGLQFLFEYFSETQRNKGNFPGRFSGRQFSNSRSEMNVSTLELGDSALYLCASSPGQQETQYFGPGTRLLVL.

The sample holds a few counts of this clonotype. The chain is built from TRBV7-2 and TRBJ2-3, with a possible D match to TRBD2 (6 bases). Germline V gene lookup returns CDR1 SGHTA and CDR2 FQGNSA. V was shortened by 5 bases and J by 6 bases, with 15 bases between the two germline ends. The CDR3 has 14 residues. Written as DNA, the CDR3 is TGTGCCAGCAGCCCGGGGACTCTTCCCGATACGCAGTATTTT. Translated, it gives CASSPGTLPDTQYF.

This clonotype showed up many times. V gene TRBV3-1 combines with J gene TRBJ2-2, with TRBD1 matching over 8 bases. Germline values: CDR1 LGHDT, CDR2 YNNKEL (reference sequence). CDR3 size: 15 residues. With V trimmed by 4 bases and J by 2 bases, 3 bases remained unmatched. The CDR3 sequence: CASSLQGVNTGELFF. CDR3 in DNA: TGTGCCAGCAGCCTACAGGGGGTCAACACCGGGGAGCTGTTTTTT.

This clonotype was seen repeatedly, ten times or more. This chain connects TRBV7-8 to TRBJ2-3, with 11 bases fitting TRBD2. From germline, CDR1 is SGHVS and CDR2 FQNEAQ. Trimming removed 4 bases from V and 0 bases from J; junction bases left unmatched: 6. The CDR3 covers 17 residues. The CDR3 DNA is TGTGCCAGCAGCTCAGACAGACTAGCGGGAAGCACAGATACGCAGTATTTT. Its translation is CASSSDRLAGSTDTQYF.

The rearrangement links TRBV12-3 or TRBV12-4 to TRBJ2-1, with 8 bases that match TRBD1. The V gene end was trimmed by 5 bases and the J gene end by 4 bases; junction bases not matched to a gene: 7. The CDR3 runs to 15 residues. The DNA of the CDR3 is TGTGCCAGCAGTGTCACAGGGGGTACTTACAATGAGCAGTTCTTC. It specifies CASSVTGGTYNEQFF.

This clonotype was counted at least ten times. The genes are TRBV4-1 and TRBJ2-6, with D maybe TRBD1 (6 bases). Trimming took 1 base from V and 3 from J, leaving 7 bases between them. The germline CDR1 and CDR2 sequences are MGHRA and YSYEKL. The CDR3 is 15 residues long. The CDR3 is CASSQGRGGANVLTF. CDR3 DNA: TGCGCCAGCAGCCAAGGCAGGGGTGGGGCCAACGTCCTGACTTTC.

This clonotype has only a few counts. The chain has TRBV6-2 or TRBV6-3 and TRBJ2-7; possible D gene TRBD2, 5 bases. V was trimmed by 5 bases and J by 4 bases, leaving 9 bases between them. The V gene's germline CDR1 is MNHEY and CDR2 SVGEGT. CDR3 length equals 12 residues. For the CDR3, the DNA is TGTGCCAGCAGTCCCGGGGTTTACGAGCAGTACTTC. It yields the protein CASSPGVYEQYF.

CDR3 bases: TGTGCCAGCGGACCTCAAGGGAATTCACCCCTCCACTTT. It is translated as CASGPQGNSPLHF. The J gene is TRBJ1-6, the V gene TRBV7-2; no firm D call. Germline V gene sequence: CDR1 SGHTA, CDR2 FQGNSA. Between the trimmed V and J ends, which lost 8 bases and 7 bases, there was a span of 12 bases. There are 13 residues in the CDR3.

This clonotype showed up many times. V gene TRBV5-1 combines with J gene TRBJ2-5; D remains ambiguous. This CDR3 region has 13 residues. CDR1 and CDR2 from the germline V gene are SGHRS and YFSETQ. Trimming cost V 0 bases and J 1 base, with 4 bases left between them. CDR3 nucleotides: TGCGCCAGCAGCTTGGACCCCCAAGAGACCCAGTACTTC. Translating it yields CASSLDPQETQYF.

The chain has TRBV5-1 and TRBJ2-1, with D perhaps TRBD2 (5 bases). Germline lookup yields CDR1 SGHRS and CDR2 YFSETQ. The CDR3 runs 15 residues. Trimming took 0 bases from V and 0 from J, leaving 7 bases between them. The CDR3 here is CASSLASSSYNEQFF. DNA for the CDR3: TGCGCCAGCAGCTTGGCTAGCAGCTCCTACAATGAGCAGTTCTTC.

This clonotype was observed at least ten times. This chain uses TRBV28 with TRBJ2-5, with 7 positions matching TRBD2. The junction had 8 bases not matched to a gene; V was cut back by 7 bases and J by 0 bases. The CDR3 length is 15 residues. CDR1 and CDR2 (germline): MDHEN, SYDVKM. CDR3 DNA: TGTGCCAGCAACTTACGGGGAGGGTACCAAGAGACCCAGTACTTC. It specifies CASNLRGGYQETQYF.

The V gene is TRBV20-1, the J gene TRBJ2-1; TRBD1 agrees at 10 bases. J was trimmed by 3 bases and V by 0 bases; bases with no gene match: 5. CDR1 and CDR2 from the germline V gene are DFQATT and SNEGSKA (reference sequence). The CDR3 is 16 residues long. CDR3 sequence (DNA): TGCAGTGCTAGAGACCCAGGACAGGGGGGCTACAATGAGCAGTTCTTC. Protein product: CSARDPGQGGYNEQFF.